This T cell receptor beta chain comes out of a study of cytomegalovirus exposure and HLA in healthy donors (dated by TCRdb to about 2017). Context from the whole study: An earlier analysis of approximately 600 of the donors reported 250 to 300 Gb of sequence data and 117 million unique TCR beta sequences from 150 million to 200 million T cells. Roughly 300 gigabases of sequencing data and approximately 84 million unique TCR sequences were included in an early release covering roughly 600 HLA-typed donors. The genetic ancestry cluster associated with self-reported Caucasian donors included around 76% of the roughly 400 genotyped donors. The study aimed to test whether signatures of past pathogen exposure could be identified by cataloging public T cell receptors. The T cell repertoires of 666 subjects were profiled by immunosequencing and related to cytomegalovirus serostatus. A separate validation cohort of some 130 different subjects was used in addition to the approximately 640-subject first cohort. To predict cytomegalovirus infection status, the study brought together high-throughput TCR immunosequencing, statistical association of individual TCRs with disease status, and machine learning. A later analysis re-examined previously published TCR beta repertoires from roughly 720 donors and added high-resolution HLA genotyping to investigate patterns of TCR occurrence. Rather than drawing on any new phenotypic data, the later analysis identified candidate immune exposures from TCR beta sequences and the way those sequences occurred across donors. An earlier analysis of approximately 500 of the donors applied high-throughput TCR beta sequencing to assess whether each TCR beta V gene segment acted as functional or pseudogenic. Donor age, sex, ethnicity and CMV serostatus were compiled alongside the repertoire data. A later genetic analysis used genome-wide SNP genotypes for about 60% of the roughly 670 donors, treating that subset as a discovery cohort. Every repertoire in the discovery cohort had been generated on one and the same sequencing platform. HLA typing included class I and class II loci at four-digit resolution. The number of donors typed differed by locus, with roughly 620-640 for A, B, C, DRB1 and DQB1, roughly 520 for DQA1, 606 for DPA1, and under 490 for DPB1. Because of strong linkage in the cohort, roughly five DR-DQ haplotypes were treated as single units for association and clustering. Among roughly 400 genotyped donors of the cohort, an average of around 240,000 unique TCR beta nucleotide sequences were sequenced per donor, approximately 20% of them non-productive.

The cohort comprised around 700 healthy bone marrow donors. At the time of sampling, all cohort members were nominally healthy, though unrecorded immune exposures were likely present. The donor tested CMV seronegative, placing the donor among the 350 or so seronegative members of the cohort. A peripheral blood sample was collected from each donor, and TCR beta sequencing was performed on peripheral blood mononuclear cells. The Qiagen DNeasy Blood Extraction Kit was used to extract genomic DNA from the blood cell samples. CDR1 MNHEY and CDR2 SVGAGI are derived from the germline V gene. V is cut back by 5 bases and J by 7 bases, with 7 bases in the junction unmatched. The CDR3 has 13 amino acids, counting the end cysteine and phenylalanine. Only the CDR3 region is kept as DNA, spanning 39 bases read in frame from base 1. Results and caveats for the whole study, not just this receptor: Assigning TCR associations to individual alleles was difficult when HLA alleles, especially DR and DQ, strongly co-occurred. A total of 164 TCR beta chains were listed by the study as associated with cytomegalovirus. In vitro tests confirmed that a few of the cytomegalovirus-associated TCR beta chains recognize cytomegalovirus antigens. Most TCR sequences were seen in very few donors, while some public TCRs were found in many individuals. Cytomegalovirus status was reported to be diagnosed by the classifier with high specificity and sensitivity in both the original and validation cohorts. The 87-base-pair reads could not distinguish some IMGT-functional V segments, including TRBV6-2 and TRBV6-3, so those segments were excluded. The sequencing pipeline was judged likely to have produced a cluster of highly shared sequence variants as a technical artifact. Linkage disequilibrium might explain the correlated functional status among segregating V segments, but an unknown experimental factor could not be ruled out. In a later genetic analysis, a missense DCLRE1C variant was associated with V-gene and J-gene trimming of TCR beta chains, and the association was replicated in an independent cohort. Only TCR beta chains were sequenced in this cohort, and the absence of alpha or paired-chain data limited detectable features. The authors suggested that the approach could potentially be extended to other disease states and immunological phenotypes. A later analysis found that most CMV-associated TCR beta chains appeared HLA-restricted, with HLA associations seemingly driven largely by CMV exposure. For the cohort, immune exposure information was limited to CMV serostatus. According to a later genetic analysis, donors in an Asian-associated ancestry cluster had fewer N-insertions in productive TCRs than the approximately 650-donor mean. Compared with equally common non-associated chains, HLA-associated TCR beta chains in a later analysis were more clonally expanded and had lower generation probabilities. In an earlier analysis of around 600 of the donors, most TCR beta V segments were observed in productive rearrangements about 87% or about 30% of the time, broadly matching IMGT annotations. A further reported finding was that TCR beta sequences accurately predicted the HLA-A and HLA-B alleles for most subjects in the first cohort. Because counts were too low, roughly 17 rarely observed V segments, including chromosome 9 orphons, were left out of the earlier analysis of some 640 of the donors. According to a later analysis, TCR association rates differed among HLA loci, with DRB1 alleles showing the most associated TCRs and HLA-C alleles showing the fewest. At a false discovery rate of 0.05, a later analysis linked around 15,000 TCR beta sequences to specific HLA alleles. HLA typing was unavailable for some donors at each locus, so association tests used only the typed subset. According to a later analysis, parvovirus B19, influenza, CMV and Epstein-Barr virus appeared linked to several top co-occurrence clusters. The presence/absence analyses assumed that sequencing depth was roughly uniform across donors, and that assumption may not be true.

Receptor libraries were prepared by the immunoSEQ multiplex PCR assay. For the multiplex PCR, a mixture combining 60 forward primers for TCR Vbeta segments and 13 reverse primers for TCR Jbeta segments was used. The CDR3 region of rearranged TCR beta genes was amplified from genomic DNA with a multiplex PCR assay. The amplified TCR beta libraries were sequenced on the Illumina HiSeq System as 87-base-pair reads. From the authors' description of their analysis: A later analysis counted about 80 million unique TCR beta chains across the 666 repertoires, and some 12 million of these chains were shared by at least two donors. A nearest-neighbor algorithm error-corrected the raw reads and collapsed the reads into unique sequences, merging closely related sequences to remove PCR and sequencing errors. Alignment of CDR3 sequences to IMGT reference sequences was used to assign V, D and J gene segments. For a sequence to be retained, at least a six-nucleotide match to both a V gene segment and a J gene segment was required. Rearrangements were classified as productive when the CDR3 lacked stop codons and remained in frame with V and J, and all other rearrangements were classified as non-productive. CDR3 was defined by IMGT convention, running from the second conserved V-encoded cysteine to the conserved J-encoded phenylalanine. In an earlier analysis of approximately 500 of the donors, sequences lacking an unambiguous match to a single V gene segment were excluded. In an earlier analysis of some 590 of the donors, a V segment was called functional when productive rearrangements were above 56.7%, and segregating when the standard deviation between donors exceeded 5%. A statistical classification framework was built for diagnosing cytomegalovirus status from the catalog of TCR beta chain sequences. In a later analysis, V and J genes were assigned by comparing TCR nucleotide sequences against IMGT/GENE-DB human TR gene sequences. The TCRdist pipeline was used in a later analysis to assign CDR3 sequences and most-parsimonious VDJ recombination scenarios. A later analysis defined each TCR beta chain by its CDR3 amino acid sequence plus V-gene family, and excluded reads lacking a unique V-gene family. To address suspected cross-contamination and a sequencing artifact, a later analysis removed several hundred highly shared, low-generation-probability nucleotide sequences. In a later analysis, a clonal expansion index for each public chain was calculated from normalized within-repertoire ranks of inferred template counts. In a later analysis, generation probabilities were computed using a VDJ recombination model fitted to out-of-frame rearrangements, and the results were checked against IGoR. In a later analysis, hypergeometric tests were used to score TCR-TCR, TCR-HLA and TCR-CMV co-occurrence, with a repertoire-size bias correction applied to TCR pairs. To estimate false discovery rates, a later analysis permuted the HLA or CMV assignments 20 times. In a later analysis, co-occurring TCRs were grouped with DBSCAN, and TCRdist sequence similarity was added when clustering was performed within HLA-allele-positive subsets. Co-occurrence clustering excluded repertoires with fewer than 30,000 or more than 120,000 public chains, plus five with anomalous nucleotide sharing. Imported from immuneACCESS, the table was reduced by TCRdb to in-frame sequences with V and J called. These copies leave out some clones; in studies compared against another copy, an unresolved V gene accounts for under half, and the cause of the remainder is not known. That table gives V, J and clone size, and the DNA gave D and trimming. Across this sample there are 50,000 to 65,000 clones, with approximately 70% seen only once. The top ten clones comprise 2.5% to 3% of the sample.

There are a few counts of this clone. The antigen this receptor binds is unknown. Per-nucleotide qualities are absent, and no much larger clonotype sits a single base away. This clonotype was obtained from a man aged 18 to 35 in good health and CMV-seronegative. The chain links TRBV6-5 with TRBJ1-2; 7 bases in the junction line up with TRBD1. Sequencing was done on a sample of PBMCs. The CDR3: CASSRQGAAGYTF. The DNA sequence is as follows: TGTGCCAGCAGTCGACAGGGCGCCGCTGGCTACACCTTC.